The subject of this entry is one T cell receptor (beta chain). V shed 6 bases and J 7 bases; nucleotides not matched to a gene: 26. Germline V CDR1 and CDR2: MNHNY, SVGAGI (reference sequence). The CDR3 spans 20 residues. The data were produced by immunoSEQ multiplex PCR, yet TCRdb's version contains in-frame clones alone and is incomplete. The table includes roughly 54,000 clones, roughly 96% detected once. The data belong to a study of control samples from healthy donors and cancer patients. The receptor's source is a woman younger than 45 in good health. The rearrangement links TRBV6-6 to TRBJ2-1; 8 bases map to TRBD2. Source material: blood. The DNA for the CDR3 is TGTGCCAGCAGCTCTCCCGCCCAGGGGCTTAGGCGGGAGGTTGAGAATGAGCAGTTCTTC. Translation gives CASSSPAQGLRREVENEQFF.